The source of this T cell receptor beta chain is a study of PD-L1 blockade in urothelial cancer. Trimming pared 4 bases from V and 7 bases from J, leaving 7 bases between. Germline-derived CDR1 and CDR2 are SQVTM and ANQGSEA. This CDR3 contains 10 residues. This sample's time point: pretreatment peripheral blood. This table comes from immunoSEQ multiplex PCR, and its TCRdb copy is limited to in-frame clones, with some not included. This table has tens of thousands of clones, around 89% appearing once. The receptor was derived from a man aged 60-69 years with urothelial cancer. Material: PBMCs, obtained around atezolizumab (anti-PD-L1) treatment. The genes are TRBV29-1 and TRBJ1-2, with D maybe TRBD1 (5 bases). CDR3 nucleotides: TGCAGCGTTGGGCAGGGTGGCTACACCTTC. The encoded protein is CSVGQGGYTF.